Following are 21 T cell receptor beta chains from one sample sequenced in a study of OX40 agonist ivuxolimab in advanced cancers. Assay used: immunoSEQ multiplex PCR; TCRdb lists only in-frame clones, some missing. The table shows around 48,000 clones, with about 83% occurring only once. The sequencing used CD4+ or CD8+ T cells sorted from blood, collected in a trial of the OX40 agonist ivuxolimab. Receptors originate from an adult with an advanced solid tumor such as melanoma, head and neck, liver or kidney cancer.

This sequence joins TRBV11-2 and TRBJ1-1; no clear D. Germline loops: CDR1 SGHAT, CDR2 FQNNGV. Trimming took off 2 bases at V and 8 bases at J, with 9 bases between the two ends. The CDR3 is made up of 12 amino acids. The CDR3 sequence is CASSLYREEAFF. The CDR3 DNA sequence: TGTGCCAGCAGCTTATATAGGGAGGAAGCTTTCTTT. The full variable domain, with the rest looked up from reference TRBV11-2 and TRBJ1-1, is EAGVAQSPRYKIIEKRQSVAFWCNPISGHATLYWYQQILGQGPKLLIQFQNNGVVDDSQLPKDRFSAERLKGVDSTLKIQPAKLEDSAVYLCASSLYREEAFFGQGTRLTVV.

The CDR3 nucleotides are TGCAGCGTTGATTATGAGGGATTCGAGACCCAGTACTTC. It yields the protein CSVDYEGFETQYF. The genes are TRBV29-1 and TRBJ2-5; D might be TRBD2 (5 bases). The CDR3 is 13 amino acids. Germline values: CDR1 SQVTM, CDR2 ANQGSEA. V dropped 3 bases and J dropped 5 bases, with 13 bases sitting between them. The full variable domain, rest sourced from reference TRBV29-1 and TRBJ2-5, is SAVISQKPSRDICQRGTSLTIQCQVDSQVTMMFWYRQQPGQSLTLIATANQGSEATYESGFVIDKFPISRPNLTFSTLTVSNMSPEDSSIYLCSVDYEGFETQYFGPGTRLLVL.

This chain links TRBV16 with TRBJ2-7, with D perhaps TRBD2 (6 bases). The V end was cut by 5 bases, the J end by 7 bases, with 24 bases between. The CDR3 has 16 amino acids. Germline V gene lookup returns CDR1 KGHSY and CDR2 FQNENV. The CDR3 loop reads CASSSQWGRGKREQYF. The CDR3 DNA sequence: TGTGCCAGCAGCAGCCAATGGGGCCGGGGGAAGCGGGAGCAGTACTTC. Full variable domain (missing parts from reference TRBV16 and TRBJ2-7): GEEVAQTPKHLVRGEGQKAKLYCAPIKGHSYVFWYQQVLKNEFKFLISFQNENVFDETGMPKERFSAKCLPNSPCSLEIQATKLEDSAVYFCASSSQWGRGKREQYFGPGTRLTVT.

The rearrangement joins TRBV19 to TRBJ2-6; D remains unclear. CDR3 length equals 15 residues. Germline V gene lookup returns CDR1 LNHDA and CDR2 SQIVND (reference sequence). V was cut by 7 bases and J by 2 bases, with 12 bases left in between. CDR3 protein: CASTLGSAGANVLTF. DNA of the CDR3: TGTGCCAGTACCCTAGGGTCAGCTGGGGCCAACGTCCTGACTTTC.

As DNA, the CDR3 is TGTGCCAGCAGTTACGGGTTCGGCCATACAGATACGCAGTATTTT. It codes for CASSYGFGHTDTQYF. J is TRBJ2-3 and V is TRBV6-5; no definite D call. Trimming shortened V by 2 bases and J by 3 bases, and 12 bases separated the two germline ends. The CDR3 totals 15 residues. Germline V lookup: CDR1 MNHEY, CDR2 SVGAGI.

The V gene is TRBV5-8, the J gene TRBJ2-5; D is unclear. The CDR3 is 17 residues long. Germline V gene lookup returns CDR1 SGHTS and CDR2 YDEGEE. Trimming stripped 0 bases from V and 5 bases from J, with 20 bases between. The CDR3 sequence is CASSLGGVRSHLETQYF. DNA for the CDR3: TGTGCCAGCAGCTTGGGCGGTGTTCGCAGCCACCTGGAGACCCAGTACTTC.

This clone was seen a few times. The chain uses TRBV29-1 and TRBJ1-1; no firm D call. With 4 bases removed from V and 1 base from J, the gap between germline ends came to 4 bases. The CDR3 runs to 11 residues. Germline CDR1 SQVTM, CDR2 ANQGSEA. The CDR3 loop reads CSVVGNTEAFF. In nucleotides, the CDR3 is TGCAGCGTTGTGGGGAACACTGAAGCTTTCTTT.

V usage is TRBV11-2 and J usage is TRBJ2-7; no reliable D call. V lost 1 base and J 5 bases, leaving 18 bases between the germline ends. The CDR3 has 16 residues. Germline V CDR1 and CDR2: SGHAT, FQNNGV. CDR3 amino acids: CASSLVVGQVWDEQYF. The CDR3 DNA reads TGTGCCAGCAGCTTAGTCGTTGGGCAGGTTTGGGACGAGCAGTACTTC.

V is TRBV6-4 and J is TRBJ1-6; no reliable D call. CDR3 length: 15 residues. Trimming took off 0 bases at V and 9 bases at J, with 12 bases between the two ends. CDR1 is MRHNA and CDR2 is SNTAGT in the germline V gene. CDR3 residues: CASSDSGLFGSPLHF. CDR3 DNA: TGTGCCAGCAGTGACTCGGGTCTCTTCGGTTCACCCCTCCACTTT.

The chain recombines TRBV6-1 with TRBJ2-7; no definite D call. Between the trimmed V and J ends, which lost 6 bases and 1 base, there was a span of 7 bases. Germline V gives CDR1 MNHNS, CDR2 SASEGT. The CDR3 sequence is 12 residues long. The CDR3 DNA sequence: TGTGCCAGCAGGCTAGATTCCTACGAGCAGTACTTC. This encodes CASRLDSYEQYF.

The chain combines TRBV7-3 with TRBJ2-3, with a weak D call TRBD1 (6 bases). Germline V gene sequence: CDR1 SGHTA, CDR2 FQGTGA. V was clipped by 4 bases and J by 2 bases, with 10 bases between them. This CDR3 has 14 amino acids. The CDR3 bases are TGTGCCAGCAGCTACCGGACAGACACAGATACGCAGTATTTT. It encodes CASSYRTDTDTQYF.

J is TRBJ1-3 and V is TRBV9; D unresolved. The germline V gene has CDR1 SGDLS and CDR2 YYNGEE. This CDR3 comprises 17 residues. V lost 0 bases, J lost 8 bases, and 21 bases lay in between. The DNA of the CDR3 is TGTGCCAGCAGCGTAGGGGTAGTTCTATTCAATCGTGACACCATATATTTT. Protein sequence: CASSVGVVLFNRDTIYF.

The genes are TRBV7-2 and TRBJ2-7; 7 bases map to TRBD1. The CDR3 has 16 residues. With V trimmed by 5 bases and J by 4 bases, 14 bases remained unmatched. Germline V gene lookup returns CDR1 SGHTA and CDR2 FQGNSA. The CDR3 loop is CASSPRQGWVTYEQYF. DNA of the CDR3: TGTGCCAGCAGCCCCCGACAGGGATGGGTTACATACGAGCAGTACTTC.

V gene TRBV6-5 combines with J gene TRBJ2-3; D may be TRBD2 (6 bases). The CDR3 contains 14 residues. V gave up 8 bases and J gave up 2 bases, with 14 bases separating them. Germline V CDR1 and CDR2: MNHEY, SVGAGI. This CDR3 reads CASQLAGTTDTQYF. The CDR3 bases are TGTGCCAGCCAATTGGCGGGGACCACAGATACGCAGTATTTT.

J is TRBJ2-2 and V is TRBV18; D unclear. The CDR3 runs to 15 residues. With 1 base removed from V and 0 bases from J, the gap between germline ends came to 6 bases. CDR1 is KGHSH, CDR2 LQKENI, per germline. The CDR3 reads CASSPRTANTGELFF. CDR3 in DNA: TGTGCCAGCTCACCACGAACCGCGAACACCGGGGAGCTGTTTTTT.

The chain has TRBV7-8 and TRBJ1-1; D gene unclear. V was clipped by 5 bases and J by 6 bases, with 13 bases between them. Per the germline V gene, CDR1 is SGHVS and CDR2 is FQNEAQ. The CDR3 contains 13 residues. This CDR3 reads CASSPPRVAEAFF. CDR3 DNA: TGTGCCAGCAGCCCCCCCCGGGTCGCTGAAGCTTTCTTT.

This chain's CDR3 is CAWGGTGASGANVLTF. For the CDR3, the DNA is TGTGCCTGGGGAGGGACAGGGGCATCCGGGGCCAACGTCCTGACTTTC. This chain links TRBV30 with TRBJ2-6, with 10 positions matching TRBD1. J gave up 4 bases and V 5 bases, and 8 bases lay outside the gene matches. The CDR3 has 16 amino acids. Germline CDR1 reads GTSNPN; CDR2 reads SVGIG (reference sequence). The variable domain in full, with the rest retrieved from reference TRBV30 and TRBJ2-6, is SQTIHQWPATLVQPVGSPLSLECTVEGTSNPNLYWYRQAAGRGLQLLFYSVGIGQISSEVPQNLSASRPQDRQFILSSKKLLLSDSGFYLCAWGGTGASGANVLTFGAGSRLTVL.

J is TRBJ2-1 and V is TRBV7-2; D is unclear. There are 12 residues in the CDR3. CDR1 is SGHTA and CDR2 is FQGNSA in the germline V gene. V was pared by 1 base and J by 4 bases, with 2 bases between. CDR3 bases: TGTGCCAGCAGCTTAGGGTACAATGAGCAGTTCTTC. Its translation is CASSLGYNEQFF.

The count of this clone is one. V is TRBV6-1 and J is TRBJ2-2; D is ambiguous. V was clipped by 6 bases and J by 5 bases, with 10 bases between them. Looked up from germline, CDR1 is MNHNS and CDR2 is SASEGT. This CDR3 spans 13 amino acids. CDR3 protein: CASSPLITGELFF. CDR3 bases: TGTGCCAGCAGCCCCCTAATAACCGGGGAGCTGTTTTTT.

This clone was seen only once. The chain employs TRBV5-4 and TRBJ1-4; 12 bases line up with TRBD1. With 4 bases clipped from V and 8 bases from J, the junction kept 6 bases outside the gene matches. Germline V gene lookup returns CDR1 SGHNT and CDR2 YYREEE (reference sequence). CDR3 length: 15 residues. CDR3 sequence reads: CASSRRDRGREKLFF. The CDR3 nucleotides are TGTGCCAGCAGCCGCCGGGACAGGGGGCGAGAAAAACTGTTTTTT.

The chain recombines TRBV6-5 with TRBJ2-2; D is unclear. CDR1 is MNHEY and CDR2 is SVGAGI in the germline V gene. Between the trimmed V and J ends, which lost 3 bases and 8 bases, there was a span of 7 bases. The CDR3 spans 12 residues. CDR3 protein: CASSYSRGELFF. CDR3 DNA sequence: TGTGCCAGCAGTTATTCTAGGGGGGAGCTGTTTTTT.